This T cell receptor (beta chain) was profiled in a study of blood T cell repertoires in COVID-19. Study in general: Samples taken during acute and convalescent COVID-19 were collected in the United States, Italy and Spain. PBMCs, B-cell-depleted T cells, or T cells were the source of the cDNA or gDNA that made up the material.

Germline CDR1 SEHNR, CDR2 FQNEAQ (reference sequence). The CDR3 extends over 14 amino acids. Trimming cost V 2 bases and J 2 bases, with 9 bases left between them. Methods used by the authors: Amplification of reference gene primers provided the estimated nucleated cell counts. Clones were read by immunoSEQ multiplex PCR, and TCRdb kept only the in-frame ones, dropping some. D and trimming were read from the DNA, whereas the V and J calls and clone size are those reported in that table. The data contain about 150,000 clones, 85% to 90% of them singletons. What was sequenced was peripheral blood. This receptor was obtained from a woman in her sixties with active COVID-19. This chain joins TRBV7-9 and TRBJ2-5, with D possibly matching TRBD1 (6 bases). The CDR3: CASSLTGIQETQYF. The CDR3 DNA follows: TGTGCCAGCAGCTTAACAGGGATTCAAGAGACCCAGTACTTC.